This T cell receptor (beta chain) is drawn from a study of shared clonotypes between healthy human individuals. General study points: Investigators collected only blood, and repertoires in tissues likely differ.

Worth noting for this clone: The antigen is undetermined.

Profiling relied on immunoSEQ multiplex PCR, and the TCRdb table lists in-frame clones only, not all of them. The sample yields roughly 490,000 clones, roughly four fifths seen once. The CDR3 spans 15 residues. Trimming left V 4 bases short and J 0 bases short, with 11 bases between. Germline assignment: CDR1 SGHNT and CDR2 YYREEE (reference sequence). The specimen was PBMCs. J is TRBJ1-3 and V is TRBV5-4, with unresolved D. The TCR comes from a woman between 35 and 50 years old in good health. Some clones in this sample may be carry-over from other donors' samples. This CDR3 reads CASSPRTNSGNTIYF. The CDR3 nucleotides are TGTGCCAGCAGCCCCCGGACCAACTCTGGAAACACCATATATTTT.